The rows below give T cell receptor beta chains drawn from one sample of a study of human T cells and chemical hapten exposure. TCRdb ran MiXCR on the 5' RACE reads and lists one entry per CDR3 protein. Of about 140,000 distinct CDR3 sequences in the sample, roughly 4% were seen once. These receptors were collected from a female donor in good health. Both conserved end residues are part of each CDR3. D genes are given only for firm matches. The size entry is marked missing in some rows and otherwise reads once, few, many or a size class.

>TRBV11-3|many|-|TRBJ2-2
CASSLVGGIGPNTGELFF
TGTGCCAGCAGCTTAGTAGGCGGTATAGGACCAAACACCGGGGAGCTGTTTTTT
>TRBV20-1|many|-|TRBJ1-2
CSARNEGDWGNYGYTF
TGCAGTGCTAGAAACGAAGGGGATTGGGGTAACTATGGCTACACCTTC
>TRBV5-1|many|-|TRBJ2-1
CASSFPDSYGASGDNEQFF
TGCGCCAGCAGCTTTCCGGACTCATACGGGGCATCCGGGGACAATGAGCAGTTCTTC
>TRBV6-6|many|TRBD1|TRBJ1-5
CASSTSTGKQPQHF
TGTGCCAGCAGTACATCGACAGGGAAGCAGCCCCAGCATTTT
>TRBV20-1|many|-|TRBJ1-6
CSARDEGRLQTYNSPLHF
TGCAGTGCTAGAGATGAGGGCAGGTTGCAAACCTATAATTCACCCCTCCACTTT
>TRBV20-1|-|-|TRBJ1-4
CSARDTGGPEKLFF
TGCAGTGCTAGAGATACCGGGGGGCCTGAAAAACTGTTTTTT
>TRBV3-1|many|TRBD1|TRBJ2-5
CASSQFAPGTGLETQYF
TGTGCCAGCAGCCAATTCGCCCCCGGGACAGGGCTGGAGACCCAGTACTTC
>TRBV28|many|TRBD1|TRBJ2-7
CASRDRGRYEQYF
TGTGCCAGCCGGGACAGGGGGAGATACGAGCAGTACTTC
>TRBV7-2|many|-|TRBJ1-6
CASSLDGFNSPLHF
TGTGCCAGCAGCTTAGATGGCTTCAATTCACCCCTCCACTTT
>TRBV7-2|many|TRBD2|TRBJ2-2
CASSLRGGRSGELFF
TGTGCCAGCAGCCTGCGGGGGGGGCGGTCCGGGGAGCTGTTTTTT
>TRBV29-1|few|-|TRBJ2-5
CSVGRSQETQYF
TGCAGCGTGGGAAGGAGCCAAGAGACCCAGTACTTC
>TRBV24-1|many|-|TRBJ1-6
CATSDAGYNSPLHF
TGTGCCACCAGTGATGCAGGTTATAATTCACCCCTCCACTTT
>TRBV12-3/TRBV12-4|many|-|TRBJ1-5
CASSWGRSNQPQHF
TGTGCCAGCAGTTGGGGTAGGAGCAATCAGCCCCAGCATTTT
>TRBV29-1|many|-|TRBJ2-6
CSVMQARDAGANVLTF
TGCAGCGTTATGCAGGCTAGGGACGCTGGGGCCAACGTCCTGACTTTC
>TRBV14|many|TRBD2|TRBJ2-1
CASSSTGGHLQFF
TGTGCCAGCAGCAGCACGGGGGGGCACTTGCAGTTCTTC
>TRBV7-2|many|TRBD2|TRBJ2-7
CASRPTSGPYEQYF
TGTGCCAGCAGACCTACTAGCGGCCCCTACGAGCAGTACTTC
>TRBV6-2/TRBV6-3|few|-|TRBJ1-1
CASLTNTEAFF
TGTGCCAGCTTGACGAACACTGAAGCTTTCTTT
>TRBV5-6|-|TRBD1|TRBJ2-3
CASSPTGSGTDTQYF
TGTGCCAGCAGCCCGACAGGGAGTGGCACAGATACGCAGTATTTT
>TRBV3-1|many|TRBD2|TRBJ2-3
CASSRGAAGLSTDTQYF
TGTGCCAGCAGCCGCGGAGCCGCGGGACTAAGCACAGATACGCAGTATTTT
>TRBV29-1|many|-|TRBJ1-1
CSVVGGRIGTEAFF
TGCAGCGTTGTGGGTGGCAGAATCGGCACTGAAGCTTTCTTT
>TRBV6-5|many|-|TRBJ1-4
CASTQAGATNEKLFF
TGTGCCAGCACGCAAGCAGGGGCAACTAATGAAAAACTGTTTTTT
>TRBV12-3/TRBV12-4|many|-|TRBJ2-2
CASRSSGAEGGELFF
TGTGCCAGCAGGTCCTCGGGGGCCGAAGGCGGGGAGCTGTTTTTT
>TRBV6-6|many|-|TRBJ2-3
CASSPNDGTDTQYF
TGTGCCAGCAGTCCCAATGATGGCACAGATACGCAGTATTTT
>TRBV20-1|many|-|TRBJ1-2
CSARDIRGYTF
TGCAGTGCTAGGGACATACGTGGCTACACCTTC
>TRBV20-1|many|TRBD2|TRBJ2-1
CSARVGRGMRGGDINEQFF
TGCAGTGCTAGAGTGGGGCGCGGTATGCGGGGGGGCGATATCAATGAGCAGTTCTTC
>TRBV30|many|-|TRBJ1-4
CAWSPGPNEKLFF
TGTGCCTGGAGTCCGGGTCCTAATGAAAAACTGTTTTTT
>TRBV15|many|-|TRBJ1-2
CATSRGTDSYGYTF
TGTGCCACCAGCAGAGGGACGGATTCTTATGGCTACACCTTC
>TRBV20-1|-|TRBD1|TRBJ2-6
CSASEQGASGANVLTF
TGCAGTGCTAGCGAGCAGGGGGCATCTGGGGCCAACGTCCTGACTTTC
>TRBV4-3|-|-|TRBJ2-2
CASSQDWGYVRELFF
TGCGCCAGCAGCCAAGATTGGGGCTATGTCCGGGAGCTGTTTTTT
>TRBV25-1|few|TRBD1|TRBJ2-3
CASSRGRATDTQYF
TGTGCCAGCAGCAGGGGGCGAGCCACAGATACGCAGTATTTT
>TRBV10-3|many|-|TRBJ2-1
CATSGTGLDEQFF
TGTGCCACCTCCGGGACCGGACTCGATGAGCAGTTCTTC
>TRBV7-2|many|TRBD1|TRBJ2-3
CASNTISGTGYTDTQYF
TGTGCCAGCAACACAATTTCCGGGACAGGGTACACAGATACGCAGTATTTT
>TRBV20-1|-|-|TRBJ1-5
CSAREKFNGQDYNQPQHF
TGCAGTGCTAGAGAAAAATTCAACGGGCAGGATTACAATCAGCCCCAGCATTTT
>TRBV7-2|many|TRBD1|TRBJ2-7
CASSLQGVGEQYF
TGTGCCAGCAGCTTACAGGGGGTAGGCGAGCAGTACTTC
>TRBV7-9|-|-|TRBJ1-6
CASSSSPGGPCSYNSPLHF
TGTGCCAGCAGCTCCTCACCCGGAGGTCCATGCTCCTATAATTCACCCCTCCACTTT
>TRBV12-3/TRBV12-4|many|-|TRBJ1-4
CASRPRGAGREKLFF
TGTGCCAGCAGGCCGAGGGGGGCAGGACGGGAAAAACTGTTTTTT
>TRBV5-1|many|-|TRBJ1-1
CASSFSPGVTEAFF
TGCGCCAGCAGCTTCTCGCCAGGGGTAACTGAAGCTTTCTTT
>TRBV10-3|many|TRBD1|TRBJ1-5
CAINDRVDQPQHF
TGTGCCATCAATGACAGGGTCGATCAGCCCCAGCATTTT
>TRBV7-9|medium-sized|TRBD2|TRBJ2-3
CASRGLAGVPFDTQYF
TGTGCCAGCAGAGGACTAGCGGGGGTTCCCTTCGATACGCAGTATTTT
>TRBV5-1|once|-|TRBJ1-4
CASSLDRAATNEKLIF
TGCGCCAGCAGCTTGGACAGGGCCGCAACTAATGAAAAACTGATTTTT
>TRBV6-2/TRBV6-3|few|-|TRBJ2-5
CASGDSETQYF
TGTGCCAGCGGAGACTCGGAGACCCAGTACTTC
>TRBV7-9|many|TRBD1|TRBJ1-3
CASSFLDRAGNTIYF
TGTGCCAGCAGCTTTTTGGACAGGGCGGGAAACACCATATATTTT
>TRBV5-5|many|-|TRBJ2-3
CASSFSKTADTQYF
TGTGCCAGCAGCTTCTCAAAAACGGCAGATACGCAGTATTTT
>TRBV27|many|-|TRBJ2-2
CASSLLVRGYTGELFF
TGTGCCAGCAGTCTACTTGTACGGGGTTACACCGGGGAGCTGTTTTTT
>TRBV18|many|-|TRBJ2-5
CASSEQETQYF
TGTGCCAGCTCAGAGCAAGAGACCCAGTACTTC
>TRBV20-1|many|-|TRBJ1-5
CSAGGALNQPQHF
TGCAGTGCCGGCGGGGCGCTCAATCAGCCCCAGCATTTT